This is a list of T cell receptor beta chains from one sample in a study of T-cell memory formation after mild COVID-19. TCRdb re-derived calls from the 5' RACE reads in MiXCR, one entry per CDR3 protein. The sample shows 150,000 or so distinct CDR3 sequences, about 15% of them seen only once. Sequences were obtained from PBMCs or a T cell subset sorted from them (not recorded which). The receptor source for this set is an adult woman who had mild COVID-19 (a few samples of this study predate the infection). Cell type and time point are not known. Each CDR3 is given with its conserved first and last residue. The D gene is left open where the match is weak. Not all rows give a size; the values are once, few, many and, for expanded clones, a class.

>TRBJ1-2|TRBD1|TRBV20-1|.
CSARVTGDYGYTF
TGCAGTGCTAGAGTGACAGGGGACTATGGCTACACCTTC
>TRBJ2-5|TRBD2|TRBV29-1|few
CSVASGGGETQYF
TGCAGCGTTGCGTCTGGGGGGGGGGAGACCCAGTACTTC
>TRBJ2-7|.|TRBV4-1|many
CASSSEISGAYEQYF
TGCGCCAGCAGCTCCGAAATATCCGGCGCCTACGAGCAGTACTTC
>TRBJ2-1|.|TRBV2|.
CASSLISEQFF
TGTGCCAGCAGCTTAATTTCTGAGCAGTTCTTC
>TRBJ2-3|TRBD1|TRBV5-4|few
CASSTYGQGTDTQYF
TGTGCCAGCAGCACGTACGGACAGGGCACAGATACGCAGTATTTT
>TRBJ2-1|TRBD2|TRBV4-1|few
CASSQERSGGYSYNEQFF
TGCGCCAGCAGCCAAGAAAGAAGCGGGGGGTACTCCTACAATGAGCAGTTCTTC
>TRBJ2-3|.|TRBV20-1|few
CSAEGVAQYF
TGCAGTGCTGAGGGCGTGGCGCAGTATTTT
>TRBJ2-7|.|TRBV11-3|few
CASSPRAGWPYEQYF
TGTGCCAGCAGCCCTAGAGCGGGTTGGCCCTACGAGCAGTACTTC
>TRBJ2-7|.|TRBV27|few
CASSSVGPPNEQYF
TGTGCCAGCAGTTCTGTGGGACCCCCTAACGAGCAGTACTTC
>TRBJ2-1|TRBD2|TRBV7-9|few
CASSVTSGEVNEQFF
TGTGCCAGCAGCGTAACTAGCGGGGAAGTCAATGAGCAGTTCTTC
>TRBJ2-5|.|TRBV9|few
CASSVGLAQETQYF
TGTGCCAGCAGCGTAGGACTGGCGCAAGAGACCCAGTACTTC
>TRBJ2-5|.|TRBV12-3/TRBV12-4|.
CASKPLGLETQYF
TGTGCCAGCAAACCACTAGGATTGGAGACCCAGTACTTC
>TRBJ1-4|.|TRBV5-1|.
CASSLGGGTGNEKLFF
TGCGCCAGCAGCTTGGGAGGAGGGACGGGTAATGAAAAACTGTTTTTT
>TRBJ1-2|.|TRBV12-5|.
CASGEGTFYGYTF
TGTGCTAGTGGTGAGGGGACCTTCTATGGCTACACCTTC
>TRBJ2-1|TRBD2|TRBV7-9|few
CASSRRTSGGYEQFF
TGTGCCAGCAGCCGAAGGACTAGCGGGGGTTATGAGCAGTTCTTC
>TRBJ2-4|.|TRBV30|.
CAWSVWDPKNIQYF
TGTGCCTGGAGTGTATGGGATCCCAAAAACATTCAGTACTTC
>TRBJ1-1|.|TRBV12-3/TRBV12-4|.
CASSLYELTAEAFF
TGTGCCAGCAGTCTTTACGAACTTACCGCTGAAGCTTTCTTT
>TRBJ2-3|.|TRBV15|few
CATSRGEGGGTDTQYF
TGTGCCACCAGCAGGGGGGAAGGAGGAGGCACAGATACGCAGTATTTT
>TRBJ2-7|TRBD2|TRBV30|.
CAWSVLYTSGYEQYF
TGTGCCTGGAGTGTATTATATACTAGCGGATACGAGCAGTACTTC
>TRBJ2-1|TRBD2|TRBV5-1|few
CASSLLLAGGSPYNEQFF
TGCGCCAGCAGCTTGCTGCTAGCGGGAGGCAGCCCCTACAATGAGCAGTTCTTC
>TRBJ2-1|TRBD2|TRBV18|.
CASSPPTSGTYNEQFF
TGTGCCAGCTCACCACCCACTAGCGGTACTTACAATGAGCAGTTCTTC
>TRBJ2-1|TRBD2|TRBV7-9|few
CASSALSGSSYNEQFF
TGTGCCAGCAGCGCCCTTAGCGGGAGCTCCTACAATGAGCAGTTCTTC
>TRBJ2-7|.|TRBV10-3|few
CAISRDNYEQYF
TGTGCCATCAGTCGGGACAACTACGAGCAGTACTTC
>TRBJ2-7|.|TRBV18|.
CASSPGEDYEQYF
TGTGCCAGCTCACCGGGGGAAGACTACGAGCAGTACTTC
>TRBJ2-3|.|TRBV10-3|few
CAISGTQGSSSTFTDTQYF
TGTGCCATCAGCGGGACCCAGGGGTCTTCCTCCACGTTCACAGATACGCAGTATTTT
>TRBJ2-7|TRBD1|TRBV5-1|.
CASETGQGFDEQYF
TGCGCCAGCGAAACCGGACAGGGGTTCGACGAGCAGTACTTC